One TCR beta chain is described in this entry. The table came from immunoSEQ multiplex PCR; TCRdb's copy has only in-frame clones and leaves some out. The sample includes roughly 500,000 clones, 80% to 90% of them seen just once. Seattle's cohort entered during active infection and was followed longitudinally. Losses at the gene ends were 7 bases for V and 4 bases for J; bases not matched to a gene: 9. Germline V gene sequence: CDR1 LGHDT, CDR2 YNNKEL (reference sequence). The CDR3 runs to 15 residues. The entry originates in a study of blood T cell repertoires in COVID-19. Study overall: Acute and convalescent COVID-19 specimens originated in the United States, Italy and Spain.

The rearrangement uses TRBV3-1 (or the pseudogene TRBV3-2) and TRBJ2-1; 8 positions match TRBD2. Sequenced input: peripheral blood. This clonotype originated in a man aged 18 to 30 with COVID-19, enrolled during active disease. The CDR3 DNA sequence: TGTGCCAGCACCTCTGACGGGGGGGAATACAATGAGCAGTTCTTC. This encodes CASTSDGGEYNEQFF.